This T cell receptor beta chain was obtained from a study of blood T cells in healthy people across ages. On the study more broadly: Per two T cells, template switching captured roughly one barcoded beta molecule. Study outcomes and limitations: Older age coincided with a roughly linear decline in TCR beta diversity per million T cells.

About this clonotype itself: Its matching antigen is unknown.

V was clipped by 4 bases and J by 11 bases; unmatched bases: 27. The CDR3 loop spans 18 amino acids. Germline values: CDR1 DFQATT, CDR2 SNEGSKA (reference sequence). The second PCR ran roughly 7 to 11 cycles with a sample-barcoded 5' primer and J-beta primers. A template-switch adaptor containing 12 random nucleotides labeled each cDNA molecule. MiXCR, run by TCRdb on the 5' RACE reads, gives a single entry per CDR3 protein. Seen here are under 750,000 distinct CDR3 sequences, roughly 48% observed once, and the top ten hold roughly 24%. This clonotype was sampled from a man of 80 years or more in good health. The J gene is TRBJ2-5, the V gene TRBV20-1; 8 bases agree with TRBD1. The specimen sequenced was blood. Written as DNA, the CDR3 is TGCAGTGCTATCCTCCTCTTCGATGGGACAGGCACACACTCGGAGCAGTACTTC. Protein: CSAILLFDGTGTHSEQYF.